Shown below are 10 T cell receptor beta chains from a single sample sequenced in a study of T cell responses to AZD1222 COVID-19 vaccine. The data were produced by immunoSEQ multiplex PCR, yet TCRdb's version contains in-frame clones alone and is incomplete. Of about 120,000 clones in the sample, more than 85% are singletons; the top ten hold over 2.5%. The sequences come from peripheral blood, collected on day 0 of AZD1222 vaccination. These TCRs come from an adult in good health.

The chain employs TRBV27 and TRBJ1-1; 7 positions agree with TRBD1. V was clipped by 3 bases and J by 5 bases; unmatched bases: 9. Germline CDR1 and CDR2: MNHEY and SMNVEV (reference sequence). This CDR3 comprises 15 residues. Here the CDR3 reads CASSLAPTGVTEAFF. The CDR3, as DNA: TGTGCCAGCAGTTTGGCGCCAACAGGGGTGACTGAAGCTTTCTTT.

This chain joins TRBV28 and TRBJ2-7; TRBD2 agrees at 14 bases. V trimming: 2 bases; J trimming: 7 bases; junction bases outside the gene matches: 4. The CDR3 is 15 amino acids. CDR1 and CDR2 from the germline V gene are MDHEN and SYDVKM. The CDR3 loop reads CASSLGTSGSMEQYF. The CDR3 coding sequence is TGTGCCAGCAGTTTAGGGACTAGCGGGAGCATGGAGCAGTACTTC.

The CDR3 DNA follows: TGTGCCAGCAGAGCCGGACTAGCTGACAATGAGCAGTTCTTC. Amino acid sequence: CASRAGLADNEQFF. The V and J genes are TRBV6-4 and TRBJ2-1; 8 positions match TRBD2. Germline V gene sequence: CDR1 MRHNA, CDR2 SNTAGT. The CDR3 length is 14 residues. The J segment lost 5 bases and the V segment lost 6 bases, leaving 6 bases of the junction unmatched.

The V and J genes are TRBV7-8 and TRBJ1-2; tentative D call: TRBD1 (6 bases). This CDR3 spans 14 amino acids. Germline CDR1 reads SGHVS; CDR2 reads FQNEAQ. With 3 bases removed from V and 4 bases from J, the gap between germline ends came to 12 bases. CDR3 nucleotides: TGTGCCAGCAGCTTGTTTGGAGGGGGCTATGGCTACACCTTC. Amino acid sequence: CASSLFGGGYGYTF.

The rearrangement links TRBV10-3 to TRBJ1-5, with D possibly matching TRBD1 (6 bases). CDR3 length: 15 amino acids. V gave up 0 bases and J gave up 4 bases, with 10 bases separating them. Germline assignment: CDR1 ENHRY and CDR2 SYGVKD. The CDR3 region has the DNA TGTGCCATCAGTGAGTCCTGGACAGATAATCAGCCCCAGCATTTT. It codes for CAISESWTDNQPQHF.

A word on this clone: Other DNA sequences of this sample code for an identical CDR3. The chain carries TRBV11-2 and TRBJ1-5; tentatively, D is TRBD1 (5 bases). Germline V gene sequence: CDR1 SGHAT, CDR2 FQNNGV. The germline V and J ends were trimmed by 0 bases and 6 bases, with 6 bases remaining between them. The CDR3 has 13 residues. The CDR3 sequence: CASSLDRGQPQHF. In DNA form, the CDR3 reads TGTGCCAGCAGCTTAGATAGGGGTCAGCCCCAGCATTTT.

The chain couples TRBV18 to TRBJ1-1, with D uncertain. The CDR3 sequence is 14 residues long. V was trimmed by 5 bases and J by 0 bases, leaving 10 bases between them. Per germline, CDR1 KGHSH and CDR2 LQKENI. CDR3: CASSSSAMNTEAFF. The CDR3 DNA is TGTGCCAGCTCATCTTCCGCGATGAACACTGAAGCTTTCTTT.

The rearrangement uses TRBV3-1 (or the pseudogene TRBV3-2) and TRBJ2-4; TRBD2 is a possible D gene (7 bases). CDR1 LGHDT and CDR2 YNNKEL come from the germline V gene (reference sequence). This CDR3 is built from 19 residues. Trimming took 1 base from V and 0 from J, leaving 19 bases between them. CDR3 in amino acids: CASSQAAASGQLAKNIQYF. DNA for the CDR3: TGTGCCAGCAGCCAAGCCGCTGCTAGCGGACAGTTAGCCAAAAACATTCAGTACTTC.

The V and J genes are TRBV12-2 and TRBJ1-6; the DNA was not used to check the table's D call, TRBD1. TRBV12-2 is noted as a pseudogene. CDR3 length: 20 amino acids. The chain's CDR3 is CASRCPGQGPKSRSNSPLHF. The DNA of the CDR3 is TGTGCAAGTCGCTGCCCGGGACAGGGGCCTAAATCGCGTTCGAATTCACCCCTCCACTTT.

The CDR3 DNA reads as TGTGCCAGCAGCGCCCATATTAATGAAAAACTGTTTTTT. Translated, it gives CASSAHINEKLFF. This sequence joins TRBV6-4 and TRBJ1-4; D gene unclear. The V gene lost 6 bases and the J gene lost 4 bases, with 9 bases spanning the gap. From germline, CDR1 is MRHNA and CDR2 SNTAGT. CDR3 length: 13 amino acids.